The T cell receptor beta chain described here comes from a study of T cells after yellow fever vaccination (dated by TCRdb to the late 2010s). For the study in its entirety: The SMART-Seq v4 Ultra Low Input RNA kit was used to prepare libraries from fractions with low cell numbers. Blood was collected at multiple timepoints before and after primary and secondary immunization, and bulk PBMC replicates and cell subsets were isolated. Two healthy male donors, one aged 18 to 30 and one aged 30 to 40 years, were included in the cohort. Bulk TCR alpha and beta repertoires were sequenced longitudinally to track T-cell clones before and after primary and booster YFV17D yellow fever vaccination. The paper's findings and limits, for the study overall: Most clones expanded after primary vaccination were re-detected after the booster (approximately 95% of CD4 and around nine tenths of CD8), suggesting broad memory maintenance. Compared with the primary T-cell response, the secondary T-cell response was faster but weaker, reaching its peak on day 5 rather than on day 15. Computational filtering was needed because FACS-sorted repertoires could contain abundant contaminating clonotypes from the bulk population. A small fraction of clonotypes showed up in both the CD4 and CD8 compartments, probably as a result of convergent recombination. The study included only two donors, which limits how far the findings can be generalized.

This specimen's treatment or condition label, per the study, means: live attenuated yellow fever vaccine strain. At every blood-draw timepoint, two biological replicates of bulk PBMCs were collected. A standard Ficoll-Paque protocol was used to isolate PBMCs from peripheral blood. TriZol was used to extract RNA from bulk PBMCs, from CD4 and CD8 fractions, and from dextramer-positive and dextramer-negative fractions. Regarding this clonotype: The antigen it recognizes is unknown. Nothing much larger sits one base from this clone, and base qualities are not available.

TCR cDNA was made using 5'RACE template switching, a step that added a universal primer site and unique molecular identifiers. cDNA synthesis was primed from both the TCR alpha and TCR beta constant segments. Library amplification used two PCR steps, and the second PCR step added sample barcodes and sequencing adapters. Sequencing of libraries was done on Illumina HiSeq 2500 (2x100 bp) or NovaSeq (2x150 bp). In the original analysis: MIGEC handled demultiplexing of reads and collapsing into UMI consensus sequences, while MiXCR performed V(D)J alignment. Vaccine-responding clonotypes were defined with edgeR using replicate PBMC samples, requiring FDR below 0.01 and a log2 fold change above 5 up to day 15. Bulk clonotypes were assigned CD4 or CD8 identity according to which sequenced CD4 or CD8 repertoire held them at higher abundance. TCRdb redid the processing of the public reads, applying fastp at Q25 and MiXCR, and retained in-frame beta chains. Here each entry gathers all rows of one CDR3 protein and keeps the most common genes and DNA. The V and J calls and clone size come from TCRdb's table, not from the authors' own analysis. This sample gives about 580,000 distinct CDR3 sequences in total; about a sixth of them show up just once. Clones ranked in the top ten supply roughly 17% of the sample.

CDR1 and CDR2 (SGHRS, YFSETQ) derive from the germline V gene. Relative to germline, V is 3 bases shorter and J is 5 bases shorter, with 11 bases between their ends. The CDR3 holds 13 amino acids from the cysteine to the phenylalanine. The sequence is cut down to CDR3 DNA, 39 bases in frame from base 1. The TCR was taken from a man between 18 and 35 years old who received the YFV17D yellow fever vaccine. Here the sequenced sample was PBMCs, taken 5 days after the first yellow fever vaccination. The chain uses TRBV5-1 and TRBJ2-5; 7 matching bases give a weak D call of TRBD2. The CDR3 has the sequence CASSSGGVETQYF. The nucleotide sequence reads TGCGCCAGCAGCTCGGGGGGCGTCGAGACCCAGTACTTC.